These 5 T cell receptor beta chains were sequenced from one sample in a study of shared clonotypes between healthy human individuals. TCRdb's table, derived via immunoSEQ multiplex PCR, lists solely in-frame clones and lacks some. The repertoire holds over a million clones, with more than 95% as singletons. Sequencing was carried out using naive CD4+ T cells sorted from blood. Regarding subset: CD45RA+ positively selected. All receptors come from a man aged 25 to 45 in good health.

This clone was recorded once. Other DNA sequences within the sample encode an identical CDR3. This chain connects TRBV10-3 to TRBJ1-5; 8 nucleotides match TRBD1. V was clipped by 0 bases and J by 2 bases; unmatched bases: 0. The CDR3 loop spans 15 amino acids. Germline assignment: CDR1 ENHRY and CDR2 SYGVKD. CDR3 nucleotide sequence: TGTGCCATCAGTGAGTCGGGACAGGGCAATCAGCCCCAGCATTTT. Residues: CAISESGQGNQPQHF.

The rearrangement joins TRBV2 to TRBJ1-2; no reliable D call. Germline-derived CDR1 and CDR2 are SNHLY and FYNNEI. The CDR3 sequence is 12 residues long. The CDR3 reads CAIHFGSRGYTF. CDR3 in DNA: TGTGCAATTCATTTCGGCAGTCGGGGCTACACCTTC.

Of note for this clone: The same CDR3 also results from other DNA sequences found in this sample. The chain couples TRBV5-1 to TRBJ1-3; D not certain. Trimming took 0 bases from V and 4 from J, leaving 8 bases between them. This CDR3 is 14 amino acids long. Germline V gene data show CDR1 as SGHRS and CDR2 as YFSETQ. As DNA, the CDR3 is TGCGCCAGCAGCTTGGGGTCATCCGGAAACACCATATATTTT. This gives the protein CASSLGSSGNTIYF. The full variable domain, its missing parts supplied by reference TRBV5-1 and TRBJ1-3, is KAGVTQTPRYLIKTRGQQVTLSCSPISGHRSVSWYQQTPGQGLQFLFEYFSETQRNKGNFPGRFSGRQFSNSRSEMNVSTLELGDSALYLCASSLGSSGNTIYFGEGSWLTVV.

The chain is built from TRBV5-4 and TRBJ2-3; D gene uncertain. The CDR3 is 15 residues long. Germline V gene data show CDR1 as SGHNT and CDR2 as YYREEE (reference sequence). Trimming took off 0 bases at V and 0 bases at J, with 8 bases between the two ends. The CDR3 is CASSLGVSSTDTQYF. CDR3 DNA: TGTGCCAGCAGCTTGGGGGTCAGCAGCACAGATACGCAGTATTTT.

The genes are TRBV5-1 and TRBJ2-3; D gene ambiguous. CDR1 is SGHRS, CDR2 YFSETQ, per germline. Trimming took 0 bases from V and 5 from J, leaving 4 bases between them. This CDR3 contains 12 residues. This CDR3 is CASSLVEDTQYF. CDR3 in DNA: TGCGCCAGCAGCTTGGTCGAAGATACGCAGTATTTT.